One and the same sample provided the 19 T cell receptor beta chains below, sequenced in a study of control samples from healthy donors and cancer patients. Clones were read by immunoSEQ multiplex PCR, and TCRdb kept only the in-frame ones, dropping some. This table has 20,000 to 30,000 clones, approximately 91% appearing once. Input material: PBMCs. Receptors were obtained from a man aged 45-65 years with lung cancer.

DNA of the CDR3: TGCGCCAGCAGCCAACCGACTAGCGGGGTATACGGACAGTACTTC. This encodes CASSQPTSGVYGQYF. The chain has TRBV4-1 and TRBJ2-7; 11 positions match TRBD2. Trimming took 2 bases from V and 10 from J; bases not matched to a gene: 10. There are 15 residues in the CDR3. Germline lookup yields CDR1 MGHRA and CDR2 YSYEKL.

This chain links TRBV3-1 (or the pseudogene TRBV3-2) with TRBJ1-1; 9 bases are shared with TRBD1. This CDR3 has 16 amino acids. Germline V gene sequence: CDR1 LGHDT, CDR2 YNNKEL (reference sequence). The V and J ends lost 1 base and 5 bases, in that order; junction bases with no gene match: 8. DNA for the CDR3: TGTGCCAGCAGCCAAGGTTTCGGGACAGGGAGGACTGAAGCTTTCTTT. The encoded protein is CASSQGFGTGRTEAFF.

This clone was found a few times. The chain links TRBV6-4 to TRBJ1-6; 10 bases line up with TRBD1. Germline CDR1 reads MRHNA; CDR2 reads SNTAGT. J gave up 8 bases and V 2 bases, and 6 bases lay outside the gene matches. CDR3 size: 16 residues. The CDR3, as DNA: TGTGCCAGCAGTGACGTTGCCGGGACAGGGGATTCACCCCTCCACTTT. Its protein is CASSDVAGTGDSPLHF.

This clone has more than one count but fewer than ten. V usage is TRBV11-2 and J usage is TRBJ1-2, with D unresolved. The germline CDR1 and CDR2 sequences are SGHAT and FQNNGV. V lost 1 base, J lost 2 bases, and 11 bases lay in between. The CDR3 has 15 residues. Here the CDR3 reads CASSLAVGGNYGYTF. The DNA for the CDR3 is TGTGCCAGCAGCTTAGCTGTGGGAGGGAACTATGGCTACACCTTC.

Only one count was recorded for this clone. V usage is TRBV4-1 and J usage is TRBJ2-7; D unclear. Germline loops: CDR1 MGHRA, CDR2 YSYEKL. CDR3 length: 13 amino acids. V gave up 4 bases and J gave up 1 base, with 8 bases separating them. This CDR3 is CASSPTISYEQYF. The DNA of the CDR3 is TGCGCCAGCAGCCCGACAATTTCCTACGAGCAGTACTTC.

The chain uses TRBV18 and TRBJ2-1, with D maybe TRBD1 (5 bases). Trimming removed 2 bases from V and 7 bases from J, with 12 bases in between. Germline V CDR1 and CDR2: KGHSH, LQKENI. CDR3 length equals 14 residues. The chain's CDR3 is CASSPERQSNEQFF. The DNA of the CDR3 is TGTGCCAGCTCACCAGAGAGACAGTCAAATGAGCAGTTCTTC.

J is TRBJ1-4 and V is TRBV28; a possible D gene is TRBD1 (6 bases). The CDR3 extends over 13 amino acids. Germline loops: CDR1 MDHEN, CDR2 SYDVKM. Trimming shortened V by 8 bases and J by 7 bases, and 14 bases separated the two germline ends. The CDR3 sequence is CASSRGGSEKLFF. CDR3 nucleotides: TGTGCCAGCTCACGAGGGGGGAGTGAAAAACTGTTTTTT. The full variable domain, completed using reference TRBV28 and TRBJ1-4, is DVKVTQSSRYLVKRTGEKVFLECVQDMDHENMFWYRQDPGLGLRLIYFSYDVKMKEKGDIPEGYSVSREKKERFSLILESASTNQTSMYLCASSRGGSEKLFFGSGTQLSVL.

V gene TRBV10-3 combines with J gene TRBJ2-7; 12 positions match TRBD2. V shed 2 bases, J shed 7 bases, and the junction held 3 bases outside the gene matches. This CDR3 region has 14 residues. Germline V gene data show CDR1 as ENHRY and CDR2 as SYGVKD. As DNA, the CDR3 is TGTGCCATCAGTGAGCCCGGACTAGCGGGGGAGCAGTACTTC. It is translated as CAISEPGLAGEQYF.

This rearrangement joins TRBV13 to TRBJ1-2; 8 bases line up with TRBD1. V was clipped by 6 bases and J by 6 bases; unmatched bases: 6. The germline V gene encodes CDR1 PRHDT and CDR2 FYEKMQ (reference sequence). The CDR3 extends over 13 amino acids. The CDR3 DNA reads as TGTGCCAGCAGATTAAACAGGGGGGATGGCTACACCTTC. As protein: CASRLNRGDGYTF.

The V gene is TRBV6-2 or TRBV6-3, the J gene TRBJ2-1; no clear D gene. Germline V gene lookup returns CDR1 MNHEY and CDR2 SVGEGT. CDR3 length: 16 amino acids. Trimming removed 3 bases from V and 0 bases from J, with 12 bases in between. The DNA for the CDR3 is TGTGCCAGCAGTTATGGCAGGATAGGCTCCTACAATGAGCAGTTCTTC. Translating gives CASSYGRIGSYNEQFF.

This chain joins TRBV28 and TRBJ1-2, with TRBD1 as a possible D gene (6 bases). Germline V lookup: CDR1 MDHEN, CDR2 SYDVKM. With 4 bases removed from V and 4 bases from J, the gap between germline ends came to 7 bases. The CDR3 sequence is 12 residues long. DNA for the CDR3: TGTGCCAGCAGTTGGGACATCTATGGCTACACCTTC. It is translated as CASSWDIYGYTF.

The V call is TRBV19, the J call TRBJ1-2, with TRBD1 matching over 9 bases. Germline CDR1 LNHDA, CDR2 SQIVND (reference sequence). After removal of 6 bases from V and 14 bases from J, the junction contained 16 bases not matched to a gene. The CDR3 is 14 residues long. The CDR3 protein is CASRTQNEGDRVTF. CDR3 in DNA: TGTGCCAGTAGGACTCAGAATGAGGGGGACAGGGTAACCTTC.

In DNA, the CDR3 is TGTGCCAGCAGCCTCTTGACTGATTCCTACGAGCAGTACTTC. Translating it yields CASSLLTDSYEQYF. The J gene is TRBJ2-7, the V gene TRBV5-5; D is uncertain. Germline CDR1 SGHKS, CDR2 YYEKEE (reference sequence). V lost 4 bases, J lost 1 base, and 12 bases lay in between. The CDR3 has 14 amino acids.

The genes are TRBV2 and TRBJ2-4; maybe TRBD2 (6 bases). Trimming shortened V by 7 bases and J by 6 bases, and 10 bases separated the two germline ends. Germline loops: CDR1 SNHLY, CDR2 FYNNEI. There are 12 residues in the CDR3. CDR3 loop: CASKRDSNIQYF. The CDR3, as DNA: TGTGCCAGCAAAAGGGACTCAAACATTCAGTACTTC.

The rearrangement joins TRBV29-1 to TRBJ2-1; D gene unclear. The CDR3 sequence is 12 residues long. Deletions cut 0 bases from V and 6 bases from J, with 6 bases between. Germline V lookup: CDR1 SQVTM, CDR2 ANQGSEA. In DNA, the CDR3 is TGCAGCGTTGAAGATCGAGGCAATGAGCAGTTCTTC. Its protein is CSVEDRGNEQFF.

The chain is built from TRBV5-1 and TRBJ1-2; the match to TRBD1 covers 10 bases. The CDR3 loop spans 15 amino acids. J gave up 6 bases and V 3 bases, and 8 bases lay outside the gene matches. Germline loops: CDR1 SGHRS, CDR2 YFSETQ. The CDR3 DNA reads TGCGCCAGCAGCTCGGGACAGGGGAGGGAAAATGGCTACACCTTC. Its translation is CASSSGQGRENGYTF.

The CDR3 DNA follows: TGTGCCACCAAAGGGTATAGGTTGAACACTGAAGCTTTCTTT. This codes for CATKGYRLNTEAFF. V usage is TRBV19 and J usage is TRBJ1-1; the D is unclear. Germline CDR1 LNHDA, CDR2 SQIVND (reference sequence). V was trimmed by 10 bases and J by 0 bases, leaving 15 bases between them. There are 14 residues in the CDR3.

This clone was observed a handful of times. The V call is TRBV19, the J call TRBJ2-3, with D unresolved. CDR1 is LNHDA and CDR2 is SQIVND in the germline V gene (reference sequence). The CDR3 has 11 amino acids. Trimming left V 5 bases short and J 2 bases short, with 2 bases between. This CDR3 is CASSDTDTQYF. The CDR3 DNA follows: TGTGCCAGTAGTGACACAGATACGCAGTATTTT.

CDR3 protein: CASSDPRIQETQYF. DNA for the CDR3: TGTGCCAGCTCCGACCCCAGAATACAAGAGACCCAGTACTTC. The chain links TRBV18 to TRBJ2-5; D call uncertain. V was shortened by 6 bases and J by 2 bases, with 13 bases between the two germline ends. The CDR3 runs to 14 residues. CDR1 and CDR2 (germline): KGHSH, LQKENI.